The clone carrying this T cell receptor (delta chain) was picked up a small number of times. TCRdb re-called the reads using CATT. The table has 4,000 to 4,500 delta-chain clones, about 39% seen once. These data are taken from a study of gamma-delta chains in newborns, infants, children. Across the study: Polyclonal expansion of innate γδ T cells after birth follows microbial exposure.

CDR1 TVYSNPD and CDR2 GDNSRS come from the germline V gene (reference sequence). CDR3 size: 18 residues. The ends lost 4 bases at V and 6 bases at J; junction bases unmatched: 23. The source material was blood. This sequence joins TRDV3 and TRDJ1; 10 nucleotides agree with TRDD3. The sequence was obtained from a child who received the measles vaccine. The CDR3 loop is CAYRSRLPLYWGINKLIF. The CDR3 DNA reads TGTGCCTACCGGTCCCGCCTTCCCCTTTACTGGGGGATTAATAAACTCATCTTT.